A selection of T cell receptor beta chains follows, all from one sample in a study of blood T cells in healthy people across ages. TCRdb independently ran MiXCR on the 5' RACE reads; one entry per CDR3 protein. The sample shows some 1.4 million distinct CDR3 sequences, approximately 40% of them seen only once. Sequenced input: blood. The receptors were sampled from a woman aged 18-29 years in good health. CDR3s include the opening cysteine and the closing phenylalanine or tryptophan. D genes are given only for firm matches. The size field is filled for only some rows; it gives once, few, many or a size class.

d_call clone_size j_call v_call cdr3_nt cdr3_aa
- few TRBJ1-1 TRBV20-1 TGCAGTGCTAGTCTTCTCACTGAAGCTTTCTTT CSASLLTEAFF
TRBD1 - TRBJ2-6 TRBV12-3/TRBV12-4 TGTGCCAGCACCAGGACAGGGGGAACTGGGGCCAACGTCCTGACTTTC CASTRTGGTGANVLTF
TRBD1 - TRBJ2-5 TRBV28 TGTGCCAGCAGTTTGACAGGGAACTGGGAGACCCAGTACTTC CASSLTGNWETQYF
- few TRBJ2-7 TRBV6-5 TGTGCCAGCAGTTACGCGGCAGGGGACTACGAGCAGTACTTC CASSYAAGDYEQYF
TRBD1 - TRBJ2-3 TRBV4-2 TGTGCCAGCAGCCAACTCAAGGGACAGGGACCCCTAAGCACAGATACGCAGTATTTT CASSQLKGQGPLSTDTQYF
TRBD1 few TRBJ1-4 TRBV7-9 TGTGCCAGCAGCCTCCAACGGGACAGTCCATATAATGAAAAACTGTTTTTT CASSLQRDSPYNEKLFF
- - TRBJ1-2 TRBV11-1 TGTGCCAGCAGACCAGAAACAGGGAACTATGGCTACACCTTC CASRPETGNYGYTF
TRBD2 - TRBJ2-5 TRBV20-1 TGCAGTGCTCTAGCGGGGGGACAAGAGACCCAGTACTTC CSALAGGQETQYF
- - TRBJ1-2 TRBV12-3/TRBV12-4 TGTGCCAGCAGTAGGACGGACTTACGTGGCTACACCTTC CASSRTDLRGYTF
TRBD2 - TRBJ2-6 TRBV7-2 TGTGCCAGCAGCATGACCGGGACTAGCGGGACTGGGGCCAACGTCCTGACTTTC CASSMTGTSGTGANVLTF
- - TRBJ1-1 TRBV19 TGTGCCACCCACCCAAGAGGTGGACAAATGAACACTGAAGCTTTCTTT CATHPRGGQMNTEAFF
TRBD2 few TRBJ2-2 TRBV15 TGTGCCACCAGCAGAGATCCGATAGCGGGAACCGGGGAGCTGTTTTTT CATSRDPIAGTGELFF
TRBD2 - TRBJ2-3 TRBV20-1 TGCAGTGCTCTGGGACTAGCGGGGGGCCCCCGGGATACGCAGTATTTT CSALGLAGGPRDTQYF
TRBD1 - TRBJ1-5 TRBV20-1 TGCAGTGCGCCCGGGACAGGGGGTCCAGTTCAGCCCCAGCATTTT CSAPGTGGPVQPQHF
TRBD1 - TRBJ1-5 TRBV19 TGTGCCAGTAGTAGACAGGCAGGGGGTTCGAGCAATCAGCCCCAGCATTTT CASSRQAGGSSNQPQHF
- few TRBJ2-5 TRBV14 TGTGCCAGCAGCCGGGGGTACTCCGAGACCCAGTACTTC CASSRGYSETQYF
TRBD2 once TRBJ2-7 TRBV10-3 TGTGCCATCAGTCTGGCGGGAGATTCCTACGAGCAGTACTTC CAISLAGDSYEQYF
TRBD1 few TRBJ2-2 TRBV27 TGTGCCAGCAGTCCCGGGACAGGGACCACCGGGGAGCTGTTTTTT CASSPGTGTTGELFF
- few TRBJ2-3 TRBV2 TGTGCCAGCAGTCGCTCCGGCACAGATACGCAGTATTTT CASSRSGTDTQYF
TRBD1 - TRBJ1-1 TRBV19 TGTGCCAGTAGTACGGGACAGCCCCACAGAGAAGCTTTCTTT CASSTGQPHREAFF
- few TRBJ2-1 TRBV12-3/TRBV12-4 TGTGCCAGCAGTTCGGGGGCCCAACATGAGCAGTTCTTC CASSSGAQHEQFF
TRBD2 few TRBJ2-1 TRBV4-2 TGTGCCAGCAGCCAGGCACAACTAGCGGGAGGCGGCCATGAGCAGTTCTTC CASSQAQLAGGGHEQFF
- - TRBJ2-1 TRBV7-9 TGTGCCAGCAGCAGCTGGGGGGGGGCCGGCAATGAGCAGTTCTTC CASSSWGGAGNEQFF
TRBD1 - TRBJ1-1 TRBV6-1 TGTGCCGGAGCCGAAACCGACAGGGGCCCGAACACTGAAGCTTTCTTT CAGAETDRGPNTEAFF